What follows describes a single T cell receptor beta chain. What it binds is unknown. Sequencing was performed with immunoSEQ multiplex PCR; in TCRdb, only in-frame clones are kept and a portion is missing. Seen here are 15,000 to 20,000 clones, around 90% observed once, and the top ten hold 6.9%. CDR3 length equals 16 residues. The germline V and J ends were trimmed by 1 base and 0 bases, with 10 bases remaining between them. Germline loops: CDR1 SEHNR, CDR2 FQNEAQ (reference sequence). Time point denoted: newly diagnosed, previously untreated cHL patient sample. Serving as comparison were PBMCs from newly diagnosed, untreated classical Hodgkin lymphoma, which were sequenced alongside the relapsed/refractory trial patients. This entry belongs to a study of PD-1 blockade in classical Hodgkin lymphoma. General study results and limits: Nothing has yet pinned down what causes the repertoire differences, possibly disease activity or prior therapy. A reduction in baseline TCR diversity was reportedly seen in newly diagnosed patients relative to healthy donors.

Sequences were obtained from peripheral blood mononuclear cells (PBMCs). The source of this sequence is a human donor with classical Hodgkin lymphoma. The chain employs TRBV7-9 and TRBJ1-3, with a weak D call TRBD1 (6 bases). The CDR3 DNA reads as TGTGCCAGCAGCTTAGGGGGCAGGGGCTCTGGAAACACCATATATTTT. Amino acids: CASSLGGRGSGNTIYF.